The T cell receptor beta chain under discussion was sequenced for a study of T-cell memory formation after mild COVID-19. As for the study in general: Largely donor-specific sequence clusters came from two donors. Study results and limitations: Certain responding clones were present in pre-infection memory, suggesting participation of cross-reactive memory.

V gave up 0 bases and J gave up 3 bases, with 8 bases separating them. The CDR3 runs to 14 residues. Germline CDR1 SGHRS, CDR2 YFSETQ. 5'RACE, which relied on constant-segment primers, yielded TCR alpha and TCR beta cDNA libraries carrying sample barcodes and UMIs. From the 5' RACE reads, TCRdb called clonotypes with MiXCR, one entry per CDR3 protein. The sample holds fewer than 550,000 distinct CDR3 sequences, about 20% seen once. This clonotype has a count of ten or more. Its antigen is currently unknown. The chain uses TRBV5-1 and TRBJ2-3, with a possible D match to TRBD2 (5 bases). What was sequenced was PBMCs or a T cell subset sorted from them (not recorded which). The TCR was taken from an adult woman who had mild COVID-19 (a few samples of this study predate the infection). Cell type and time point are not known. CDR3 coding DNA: TGCGCCAGCAGCTTGGGACCGGGAACAGATACGCAGTATTTT. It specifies CASSLGPGTDTQYF.